This T cell receptor (beta chain) derives from a study of blood T cell repertoires in COVID-19. The overall study: The cDNA or gDNA used as material had been derived from T cells, B-cell-depleted T cells, or PBMCs.

In its sample, this clone was seen a few times. As handled by the study authors: By means of reference gene primer amplification, nucleated cell counts were estimated. Profiled with immunoSEQ multiplex PCR; TCRdb holds only in-frame clones, not every one. V, J and clone size derive from that table, while D and trimming were established from the DNA sequence. In the table there are just over 350,000 clones, about 90% of which are singletons. Germline V gene sequence: CDR1 MDHEN, CDR2 SYDVKM. V shed 5 bases and J 5 bases; nucleotides not matched to a gene: 8. The CDR3 has 14 residues. Self-reported history from a screening survey and questionnaire set each donor's cohort. The study counted Cohort 3 donors as recovered given two negative PCRs, clearance, or symptom resolution.

J is TRBJ1-1 and V is TRBV28; 7 bases are a match to TRBD1. Sequenced input: PBMCs or T cells enriched from blood (not recorded which). The receptor comes from a woman in her twenties or thirties who had recovered from COVID-19. CDR3 coding DNA: TGTGCCAGCAGTGCCGCCGGGACAGTGACTGAAGCTTTCTTT. It translates to CASSAAGTVTEAFF.